This TCR beta chain was documented in a study of cytomegalovirus exposure and HLA in healthy donors (dated by TCRdb to the late 2010s). In terms of the full investigation: According to an earlier analysis of 550 to 750 of the donors, roughly 180 million T cells yielded 100 million or so unique TCR beta sequences and about 300 Gb of sequence data. An early release that covered around 590 HLA-typed donors contained around 300 gigabases of sequencing data and 65 million to 100 million unique TCR sequences. The genetic ancestry cluster associated with self-reported Caucasian donors included around 76% of the roughly 360 genotyped donors. The aim of the study was to test whether cataloging public T cell receptors could identify signatures of past pathogen exposure. Using immunosequencing, the study profiled T cell repertoires from about 610 subjects and related those repertoires to cytomegalovirus serostatus. In addition to the first cohort of around 670 subjects, a separate validation cohort of 120 different subjects was used. The study combined high-throughput TCR immunosequencing, statistical association of individual TCRs with disease status, and machine learning to predict cytomegalovirus infection status. A later analysis re-analyzed previously published TCR beta repertoires from hundreds of donors and added high-resolution HLA genotyping to study TCR occurrence patterns. Rather than drawing on any new phenotypic data, the later analysis identified candidate immune exposures from TCR beta sequences and the way those sequences occurred across donors. In an earlier analysis of roughly 540 of the donors, high-throughput TCR beta sequencing was used to judge whether each TCR beta V gene segment behaved as functional or pseudogenic. Donor age, sex, ethnicity and CMV serostatus were compiled alongside the repertoire data. Genome-wide SNP genotypes for about 60% of the roughly 700 donors were used in a later genetic analysis, which treated that subset as a discovery cohort. Every discovery cohort repertoire had been produced on one sequencing platform. HLA typing covered class I and class II loci at four-digit resolution. The number of donors typed differed by locus, with about 629-630 for A, B, C, DRB1 and DQB1, around 560 for DQA1, over 600 for DPA1, and roughly 450 for DPB1. Because of strong linkage in the cohort, roughly five DR-DQ haplotypes were treated as single units for association and clustering. Among some 400 genotyped donors of the cohort, an average of around 240,000 unique TCR beta nucleotide sequences was sequenced per donor, of which roughly 17% were non-productive. The investigation overall reported the following: Roughly uniform sequencing depth across donors was assumed in presence/absence analyses, although this assumption may not hold. In both the original and validation cohorts, the classifier was reported to diagnose cytomegalovirus status with high specificity and sensitivity. A later genetic analysis reported fewer N-insertions in productive TCRs among donors in an Asian-associated ancestry cluster than the approximately 670-donor mean. HLA typing was unavailable for some donors at each locus, so association tests used only the typed subset. Across donors, most TCR sequences were observed very rarely, whereas some public TCRs were present in many individuals. The authors suggested that the approach could potentially be extended to other disease states and immunological phenotypes. A cluster of highly shared sequence variants was judged likely to represent a technical artifact of the sequencing pipeline. A later analysis found that HLA-associated TCR beta chains were more clonally expanded and had lower generation probabilities than equally common non-associated chains. In vitro tests confirmed that three of the cytomegalovirus-associated TCR beta chains recognize cytomegalovirus antigens. For the cohort, immune exposure information was limited to CMV serostatus. A later analysis found that TCR association rates varied across HLA loci, with DRB1 alleles showing the most associated TCRs and HLA-C alleles the fewest. Several of the top co-occurrence clusters appeared to be linked to parvovirus B19, influenza, CMV and Epstein-Barr virus, according to a later analysis. Some IMGT-functional V segments, including TRBV6-2 and TRBV6-3, could not be distinguished by the 87-base-pair reads and were therefore excluded. Because counts were too low, fewer than 20 rarely observed V segments, including chromosome 9 orphons, were excluded from the earlier analysis of 587 of the donors. The cohort was sequenced for TCR beta chains only, and without alpha or paired-chain data the features that could be detected were limited. At a false discovery rate of 0.05, a later analysis linked some 17,000 TCR beta sequences to specific HLA alleles. Broadly in line with IMGT annotations, most TCR beta V segments showed up in productive rearrangements about 87% or about 30% of the time in an earlier analysis of 450 to 750 of the donors. When HLA alleles, especially DR and DQ, strongly co-occurred, TCR associations were difficult to assign to individual alleles. An association between a missense DCLRE1C variant and V-gene and J-gene trimming of TCR beta chains was found in a later genetic analysis and replicated in an independent cohort. A further reported finding was that TCR beta sequences accurately predicted the HLA-A and HLA-B alleles for most subjects in the first cohort. In a later analysis, most CMV-associated TCR beta chains were found to appear HLA-restricted, with HLA associations seemingly driven largely by CMV exposure. Linkage disequilibrium might explain the correlated functional status among segregating V segments, but an unknown experimental factor could not be excluded. In the study, around 150 TCR beta chains were listed as associated with cytomegalovirus.

Taken from the germline V gene, the CDR1 and CDR2 loops are MNHNS and SASEGT. The CDR3 starts with the cysteine, ends with the phenylalanine, and has 15 residues. This entry keeps only the CDR3 DNA: 45 bases, framed from base 1. V is cut back by 6 bases and J by 4 bases, with 9 bases in the junction unmatched. Library creation used the immunoSEQ multiplex PCR assay. The multiplex PCR relied on a mix of 60 forward primers for TCR Vbeta segments and 13 reverse primers for TCR Jbeta segments. The CDR3 region of rearranged TCR beta genes was amplified from genomic DNA by a multiplex PCR assay. The amplified TCR beta libraries were sequenced on the Illumina HiSeq System as 87-base-pair reads. Regarding the original processing steps: A later analysis tallied 70 million to 100 million unique TCR beta chains across the 666 repertoires, and approximately 9.9 million of those chains were shared by two or more donors. Raw reads were error-corrected and collapsed into unique sequences by a nearest-neighbor algorithm in which closely related sequences were merged to remove PCR and sequencing errors. CDR3 sequences were aligned to IMGT reference sequences to assign V, D and J gene segments. For a sequence to be retained, a match of at least six nucleotides to both a V gene segment and a J gene segment was required. Rearrangements were classified as productive when the CDR3 lacked stop codons and remained in frame with V and J, and all other rearrangements were classified as non-productive. Following IMGT convention, CDR3 was defined as the stretch from the second conserved V-encoded cysteine to the conserved J-encoded phenylalanine. The earlier analysis of fewer than 700 of the donors excluded sequences that lacked an unambiguous match to a single V gene segment. In an earlier analysis of more than 500 of the donors, a V segment was called functional when productive rearrangements were above 56.7%, and segregating when the standard deviation between donors exceeded 5%. A statistical classification framework was developed to diagnose cytomegalovirus status using the catalog of TCR beta chain sequences. V and J gene assignment, in a later analysis, came from comparing TCR nucleotide sequences with IMGT/GENE-DB human TR gene sequences. In a later analysis, CDR3 sequences and most-parsimonious VDJ recombination scenarios were assigned using the TCRdist pipeline. In a later analysis, each TCR beta chain was defined by its CDR3 amino acid sequence together with its V-gene family, and reads without a unique V-gene family were excluded. In a later analysis, 500 to 700 highly shared, low-generation-probability nucleotide sequences were removed to address suspected cross-contamination and a sequencing artifact. A later analysis calculated a clonal expansion index for each public chain from normalized within-repertoire ranks of inferred template counts. In a later analysis, generation probabilities were computed with a VDJ recombination model fitted to out-of-frame rearrangements, and the resulting probabilities were checked against IGoR. In a later analysis, hypergeometric tests were used to score TCR-TCR, TCR-HLA and TCR-CMV co-occurrence, with a repertoire-size bias correction applied to TCR pairs. False discovery rates were estimated in a later analysis by permuting HLA or CMV assignments 20 times. In a later analysis, co-occurring TCRs were grouped with DBSCAN, and TCRdist sequence similarity was added when clustering was performed within HLA-allele-positive subsets. Repertoires with fewer than 30,000 or more than 120,000 public chains, plus five repertoires with anomalous nucleotide sharing, were excluded from co-occurrence clustering. TCRdb holds this immuneACCESS table with in-frame rearrangements only. Some clones are missing; in checked studies, unresolved V genes explain under half, and the rest has no known cause. The V and J calls and clone size come from that table; D and trimming were worked out from the DNA. For this sample the table gives about 110,000 clones, of which more than 65% were detected only once. The ten most abundant clones make up 13% of the sample.

In total, approximately 690 healthy bone marrow donors made up the cohort. Cohort members were all nominally healthy when sampled, although unrecorded immune exposures were likely present. The donor was CMV seropositive and belonged to the group of over 250 seropositive cohort members. A peripheral blood sample was collected from each donor, and TCR beta sequencing was performed on peripheral blood mononuclear cells. Genomic DNA extraction from the blood cell samples was performed with the Qiagen DNeasy Blood Extraction Kit. Comments on this clone: It has no known antigen specificity. No base quality information exists; no much larger clone differs at one position.

Sequencing input: PBMCs. The source is a man aged 25-45 years in good health and CMV-seropositive. The sequence links TRBV6-1 to TRBJ2-3, and 8 junction bases match TRBD2. The bases are TGTGCCAGCAGCCCCCGGGGGGGAACGCCAGATACGCAGTATTTT. The encoded protein is CASSPRGGTPDTQYF.